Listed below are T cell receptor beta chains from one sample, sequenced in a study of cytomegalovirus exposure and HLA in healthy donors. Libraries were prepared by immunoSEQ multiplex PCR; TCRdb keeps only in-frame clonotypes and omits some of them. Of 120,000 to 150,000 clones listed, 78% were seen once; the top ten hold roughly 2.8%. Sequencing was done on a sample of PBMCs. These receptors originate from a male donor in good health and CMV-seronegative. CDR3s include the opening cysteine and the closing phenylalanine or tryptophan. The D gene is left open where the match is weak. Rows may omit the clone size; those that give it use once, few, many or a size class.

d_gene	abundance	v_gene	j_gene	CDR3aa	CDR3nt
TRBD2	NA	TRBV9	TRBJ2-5	CASSVGGRGETQYF	TGTGCCAGCAGCGTTGGCGGGAGGGGGGAGACCCAGTACTTC
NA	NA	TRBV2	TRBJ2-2	CATGLYGNTGELFF	TGTGCCACCGGACTCTATGGGAACACCGGGGAGCTGTTTTTT
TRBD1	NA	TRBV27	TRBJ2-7	CASSTGGGEQYF	TGTGCCAGCAGCACAGGGGGCGGCGAGCAGTACTTC
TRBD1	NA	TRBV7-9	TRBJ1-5	CASSMTGWGNQPQHF	TGTGCCAGCAGTATGACAGGGTGGGGTAATCAGCCCCAGCATTTT
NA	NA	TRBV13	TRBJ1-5	CASSLRGGNSNQPQHF	TGTGCCAGCAGCTTACGTGGGGGGAATAGCAATCAGCCCCAGCATTTT
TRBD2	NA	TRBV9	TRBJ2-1	CASSVVAGGGAREQFF	TGTGCCAGCAGCGTAGTCGCGGGCGGGGGGGCACGGGAGCAGTTCTTC
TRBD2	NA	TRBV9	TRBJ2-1	CASSVELAGGNNEQFF	TGTGCCAGCAGCGTAGAGTTAGCGGGAGGTAACAATGAGCAGTTCTTC
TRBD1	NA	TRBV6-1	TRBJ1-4	CASSVGQGMYEKLFF	TGTGCCAGCAGTGTCGGACAGGGGATGTATGAAAAACTGTTTTTT
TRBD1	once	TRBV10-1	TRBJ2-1	CASSESKGQLNNEQFF	TGCGCCAGCAGTGAGTCGAAGGGACAGCTAAACAATGAGCAGTTCTTC
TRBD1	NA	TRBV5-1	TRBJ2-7	CASSLDTGTGNLEQYF	TGCGCCAGCAGCTTGGACACCGGGACAGGGAATCTCGAGCAGTACTTC
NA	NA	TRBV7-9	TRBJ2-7	CASSLLGGSANEQYF	TGTGCCAGCAGCCTTCTTGGGGGGAGCGCGAACGAGCAGTACTTC
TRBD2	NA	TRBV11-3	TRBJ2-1	CASSQLLAGGYNEQFF	TGTGCCAGCAGTCAGTTGTTAGCGGGAGGGTACAATGAGCAGTTCTTC
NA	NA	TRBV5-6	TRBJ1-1	CASTYAGKGTEAFF	TGTGCCAGCACCTACGCAGGGAAGGGGACTGAAGCTTTCTTT
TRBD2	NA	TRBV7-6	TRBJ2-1	CASSLSSGPLNEQFF	TGTGCCAGCAGCCTTTCTAGCGGACCACTCAATGAGCAGTTCTTC
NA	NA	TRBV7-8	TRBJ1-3	CASSFGDTFTIYF	TGTGCCAGCAGCTTCGGGGACACTTTCACCATATATTTT
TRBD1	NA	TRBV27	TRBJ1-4	CASRLNSGTGPEKLFF	TGTGCCAGCAGACTCAACTCCGGGACAGGGCCTGAAAAACTGTTTTTT
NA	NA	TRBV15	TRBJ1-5	CATSRDGVRGGIGQPQHF	TGTGCCACCAGCAGAGATGGGGTGAGAGGGGGAATTGGTCAGCCCCAGCATTTT
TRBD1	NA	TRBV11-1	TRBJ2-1	CASSPRDRGENEQFF	TGTGCCAGCAGCCCAAGAGACAGGGGGGAAAATGAGCAGTTCTTC
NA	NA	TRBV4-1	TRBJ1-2	CASSPRDGYGYTF	TGCGCCAGCAGCCCCCGGGATGGCTATGGCTACACCTTC
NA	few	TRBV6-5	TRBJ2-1	CASHYGDNEQFF	TGTGCCAGCCATTACGGGGACAATGAGCAGTTCTTC
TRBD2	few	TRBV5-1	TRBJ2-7	CASSPAASGGVVDEQYF	TGCGCCAGCAGCCCGGCCGCTAGCGGGGGTGTTGTAGACGAGCAGTACTTC
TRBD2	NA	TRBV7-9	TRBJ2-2	CASSRPGLAKFGELFF	TGTGCCAGCAGCCGTCCGGGACTAGCAAAGTTCGGGGAGCTGTTTTTT
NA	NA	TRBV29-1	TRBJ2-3	CSTAEVGTDTQYF	TGCAGCACTGCGGAGGTGGGCACAGATACGCAGTATTTT
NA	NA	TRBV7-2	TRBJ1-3	CASSLVAGNTIYF	TGTGCCAGCAGCTTAGTTGCGGGAAACACCATATATTTT
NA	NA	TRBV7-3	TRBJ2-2	CASSLNGGEAGELFF	TGTGCCAGCAGCTTAAACGGTGGGGAGGCCGGGGAGCTGTTTTTT
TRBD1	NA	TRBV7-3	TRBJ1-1	CASSLDRGASEAFF	TGTGCCAGCAGCTTAGACAGGGGCGCCTCTGAAGCTTTCTTT
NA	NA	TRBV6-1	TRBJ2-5	CASSEVPERRTQYF	TGTGCCAGCAGTGAAGTCCCTGAGCGGCGGACCCAGTACTTC
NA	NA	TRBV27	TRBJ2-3	CASNSPAENTDTQYF	TGTGCCAGCAATTCCCCAGCGGAGAACACAGATACGCAGTATTTT
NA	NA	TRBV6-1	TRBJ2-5	CASRGAGETQYF	TGTGCCAGCAGAGGAGCCGGGGAGACCCAGTACTTC
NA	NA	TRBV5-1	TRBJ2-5	CASRGGEETQYF	TGCGCCAGCAGAGGGGGAGAAGAGACCCAGTACTTC
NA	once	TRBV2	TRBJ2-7	CASSGGGKEQYF	TGTGCCAGCAGTGGAGGCGGCAAGGAGCAGTACTTC
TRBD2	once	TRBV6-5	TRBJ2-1	CASRLAGGPYNEQFF	TGTGCCAGCAGGCTAGCGGGAGGACCTTACAATGAGCAGTTCTTC
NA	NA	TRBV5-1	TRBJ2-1	CASSLGSGNKFIGDEQFF	TGCGCCAGCAGCTTGGGGTCGGGGAACAAATTCATTGGAGATGAGCAGTTCTTC
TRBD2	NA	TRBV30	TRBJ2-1	CAWSNGLAGRNNEQFF	TGTGCCTGGAGTAACGGACTAGCGGGTCGGAACAATGAGCAGTTCTTC
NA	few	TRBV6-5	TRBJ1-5	CASSSDSNQPQHF	TGTGCCAGCAGTTCGGACAGTAATCAGCCCCAGCATTTT
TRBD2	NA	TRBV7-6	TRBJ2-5	CASSLGLAGGGETQYF	TGTGCCAGCAGCCTAGGCCTAGCGGGAGGCGGGGAGACCCAGTACTTC
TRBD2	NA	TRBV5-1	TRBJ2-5	CASSLDAGGRGPQYF	TGCGCCAGCAGCTTGGATGCGGGGGGGCGGGGACCCCAGTACTTC
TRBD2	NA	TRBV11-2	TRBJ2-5	CASSRYILAGVQETQYF	TGTGCCAGCAGCCGATACATTCTAGCGGGGGTACAAGAGACCCAGTACTTC
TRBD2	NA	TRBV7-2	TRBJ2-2	CASSTIGLARNTGELFF	TGTGCCAGCAGCACTATCGGACTAGCGCGGAACACCGGGGAGCTGTTTTTT
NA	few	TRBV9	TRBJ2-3	CASSVDPRQPRAGDTQYF	TGTGCCAGCAGCGTAGATCCCCGACAGCCCCGCGCGGGGGATACGCAGTATTTT
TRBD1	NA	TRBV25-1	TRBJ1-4	CASSGQGNEKLFF	TGTGCCAGCAGTGGACAGGGTAATGAAAAACTGTTTTTT
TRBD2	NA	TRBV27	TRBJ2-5	CASSLVSGGRAGLETQYF	TGTGCCAGCAGTTTAGTGTCGGGGGGTCGCGCAGGGTTAGAGACCCAGTACTTC
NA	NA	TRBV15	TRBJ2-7	CATSRDTGVEQYF	TGTGCCACCAGCAGAGATACGGGGGTCGAGCAGTACTTC
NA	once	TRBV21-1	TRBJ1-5	CASSWRAGGSNQPQHF	TGTGCCAGCAGTTGGCGGGCAGGTGGTAGCAATCAGCCCCAGCATTTT
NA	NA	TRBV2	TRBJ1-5	CASSVGGFNQPQHF	TGTGCCAGCAGTGTGGGGGGATTCAATCAGCCCCAGCATTTT
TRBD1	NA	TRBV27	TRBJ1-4	CASRDRAFEKLFF	TGTGCCAGCCGGGACAGGGCGTTTGAAAAACTGTTTTTT
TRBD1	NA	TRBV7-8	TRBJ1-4	CASSNGQGAFEKLFF	TGTGCCAGCAGCAATGGACAGGGGGCGTTCGAAAAACTGTTTTTT
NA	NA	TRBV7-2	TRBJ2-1	CASSLLSFDEQFF	TGTGCCAGCAGCTTATTGAGCTTCGATGAGCAGTTCTTC
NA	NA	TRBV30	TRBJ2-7	CAWTLGGAYEQYF	TGTGCCTGGACTCTTGGGGGCGCCTACGAGCAGTACTTC
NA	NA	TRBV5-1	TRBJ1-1	CASSLELGFEASF	TGCGCCAGCAGCTTGGAACTCGGGTTTGAAGCTTCCTTT
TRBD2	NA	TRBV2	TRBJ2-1	CASSEVGGRYNEQFF	TGTGCCAGCAGTGAAGTGGGGGGGAGGTACAATGAGCAGTTCTTC
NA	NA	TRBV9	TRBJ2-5	CASSAVPRETQYF	TGTGCCAGCAGCGCCGTTCCTCGAGAGACCCAGTACTTC
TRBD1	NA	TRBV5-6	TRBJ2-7	CASRTGVSYEQYF	TGTGCCAGCAGAACAGGGGTCTCCTACGAGCAGTACTTC
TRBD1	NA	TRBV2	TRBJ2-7	CASSPGQVLEQYF	TGTGCCAGCAGTCCGGGACAGGTCCTAGAGCAGTACTTC
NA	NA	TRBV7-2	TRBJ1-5	CASSPGYSNQPQHF	TGTGCCAGCAGCCCGGGTTATAGCAATCAGCCCCAGCATTTT
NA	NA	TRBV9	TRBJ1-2	CASSVGGRGYGYTF	TGTGCCAGCAGCGTTGGCGGGAGGGGCTATGGCTACACCTTC
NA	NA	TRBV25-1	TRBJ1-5	CASSEYRDSNQPQHF	TGTGCCAGCAGTGAGTACAGGGATAGCAATCAGCCCCAGCATTTT